This TCR beta chain was observed in a study of CD8+ T cells in alopecia areata. Looking at the study overall: Treatment of the treated patients consisted of oral tofacitinib, 5 to 10 mg twice daily.

Study observations and caveats: Elevated clonality characterized lesional scalp relative to normal scalp, particularly in alopecia totalis/universalis.

The CDR3 has 12 residues. CDR1 and CDR2 (germline): SGHDN, FVKESK. V lost 4 bases to trimming and J lost 6 bases, with 9 bases between them. A remark on this clone: Its target is not known.

Once RNA had been extracted, it was reverse transcribed into cDNA to act as the sequencing template. Sequenced by immunoSEQ multiplex PCR; TCRdb stores in-frame clones only, minus some. The sample shows just over 150,000 clones, around 55% of them seen only once. The receptor was isolated from a human donor with alopecia areata. Sequenced material: CD8+ T cells sorted from blood, taken at week 0. The gene calls are TRBV14 and TRBJ1-1; D not certain. CDR3 protein: CASSPRHPEAFF. The CDR3 DNA sequence: TGTGCCAGCAGCCCTAGACACCCTGAAGCTTTCTTT.